The present TCR beta chain was sequenced within a study of T cell responses to AZD1222 COVID-19 vaccine (dated by TCRdb to the early 2020s). Background on the whole study: A total of 233 trial participants underwent TCR sequencing, of whom approximately 210 received two doses of AZD1222 and 26 received two doses of the MenACWY control vaccine. Enrollment into the trials was organized by age into subgroups of 18-55, 56-69 and 70-plus years, and those subgroups contained about 160, 30 and 59 TCR-sequenced participants, respectively. What the authors observed across the whole study: Reportedly, almost half of the unique spike-specific TCRs recognized epitopes lying outside the regions that are mutated in the B.1.351 and B.1.1.7 variants. No day 14 peak-response samples were available, so repertoires were characterized only after the peak T cell response. The 56-69-year group was small, and its depth increase did not reach significance, likely because of low power. Conclusions about previously exposed vaccinees were limited because only six AZD1222 recipients were SARS-CoV-2 seropositive at baseline. Spike-specific TCR breadth and depth rose significantly after two AZD1222 doses compared with day 0 and with MenACWY recipients. CD4 TCRs associated with the vaccine covered the entire spike protein, and the dominant responses were in regions 160-218 and 743-854. Participants were mostly white British and included more females than males, and it was suggested by the authors that clonal diversity may have been underestimated.

This clone was seen once. No cognate antigen has been identified for it. No quality values exist for individual bases; no much larger clone is one base distant. V and J are truncated by 0 bases and 10 bases respectively, leaving an intervening sequence of 13 bases. From cysteine to phenylalanine, the CDR3 is 15 amino acids long. CDR3 DNA only is kept here, 45 bases in frame from base 1. Based on the germline V gene, the CDR1 and CDR2 sequences are MNHNS and SASEGT. The CDR3 regions of human TCRbeta chains were subjected to immunosequencing. Turning to the authors' computational methods: Repertoire TCRs were matched against a reference library of SARS-CoV-2-specific TCRs generated with the MIRA antigen-specificity platform. Breadth was defined as the fraction of unique TCRs that were SARS-CoV-2-associated, and depth was defined as the fraction of total T cells that were SARS-CoV-2-associated. Using the MIRA data, each spike-specific TCR was assigned both to the spike region to which the TCR was reactive and to a CD4 or CD8 class. Log10-transformed breadth and depth values were compared by one-way ANOVA with Sidak's multiple comparisons tests. The source is immuneACCESS, and TCRdb retained only in-frame sequences with V and J called. Part of the clones is not carried over; for the studies checked, unresolved V genes explain less than half of this, and the remainder is unexplained. V, J and clone size are those of that table, while D and trimming were read from the DNA. This sample holds around 150,000 clones; 90% to 95% were observed only once. 1.3% of the sample goes to the ten largest clones.

The intended sense of this specimen's time point label: about 28 days (+/-7) after the second vaccine dose. AZD1222 recipients with second doses at about 4 weeks or about 12 weeks were pooled, because spike-specific TCR depth and breadth did not differ between schedules. The vaccinee samples were drawn from two UK trials, COV001 and COV002, one of which was a single-blind randomized controlled phase 2/3 trial testing AZD1222 (ChAdOx1 nCoV-19) in healthy adults. For TCRbeta chain sequencing, PBMC samples were collected from trial participants at day 0 and at day 28 after the second dose. The sequencing used peripheral blood, collected 28 days after the second AZD1222 dose. The V gene is TRBV6-1 and the J gene is TRBJ1-6; a tentative D call is TRBD1 (5 bases match). The origin of this receptor is an adult who received the AZD1222 COVID-19 vaccine. The CDR3 is CASSEAPGGKSPLHF. The DNA sequence is TGTGCCAGCAGTGAAGCGCCCGGGGGGAAGTCACCCCTCCACTTT.